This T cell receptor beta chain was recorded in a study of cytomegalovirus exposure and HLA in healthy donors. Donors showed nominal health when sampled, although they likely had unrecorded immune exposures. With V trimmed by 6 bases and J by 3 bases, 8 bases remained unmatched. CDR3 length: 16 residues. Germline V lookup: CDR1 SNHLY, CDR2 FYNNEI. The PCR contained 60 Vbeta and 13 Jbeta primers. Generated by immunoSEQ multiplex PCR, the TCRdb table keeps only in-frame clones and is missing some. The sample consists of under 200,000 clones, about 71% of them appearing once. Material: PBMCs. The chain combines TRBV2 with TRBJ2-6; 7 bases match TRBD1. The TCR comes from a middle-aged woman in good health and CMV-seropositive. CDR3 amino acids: CASSRDRSGGANVLTF. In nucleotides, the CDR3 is TGTGCCAGCAGCCGGGACAGATCTGGTGGGGCCAACGTCCTGACTTTC. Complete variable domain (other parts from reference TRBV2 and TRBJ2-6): EPEVTQTPSHQVTQMGQEVILRCVPISNHLYFYWYRQILGQKVEFLVSFYNNEISEKSEIFDDQFSVERPDGSNFTLKIRSTKLEDSAMYFCASSRDRSGGANVLTFGAGSRLTVL.